The 14 T cell receptor beta chains given below trace back to one sample, sequenced in a study of shared clonotypes between healthy human individuals. The naive CD8 population came from CD45RO-negative cells selected for CCR7, without terminally differentiated effector memory CD45RA+ cells. Profiled with immunoSEQ multiplex PCR; TCRdb holds only in-frame clones, not every one. The sample shows nearly 600,000 clones, about 95% of them seen only once. What was sequenced was naive CD8+ T cells sorted from blood. The receptors stem from a woman in her twenties or thirties in good health.

The CDR3 DNA sequence: TGTGCCAGCAGTCAACAGGGCACTGAAGCTTTCTTT. Translation: CASSQQGTEAFF. This sequence joins TRBV28 and TRBJ1-1; possible D gene TRBD1, 6 bases. The CDR3 is 12 amino acids. Germline loops: CDR1 MDHEN, CDR2 SYDVKM. V was shortened by 5 bases and J by 4 bases, with 8 bases between the two germline ends.

This chain connects TRBV5-4 to TRBJ2-2, with D perhaps TRBD2 (5 bases). CDR1 is SGHNT and CDR2 is YYREEE in the germline V gene (reference sequence). V lost 4 bases, J lost 5 bases, and 12 bases lay in between. CDR3 length: 14 amino acids. DNA for the CDR3: TGTGCCAGCAGCCCGGGGTGGGGAACCGGGGAGCTGTTTTTT. Encoded protein: CASSPGWGTGELFF.

This clone came up once. The rearrangement uses TRBV29-1 and TRBJ2-1, with D uncertain. CDR1 is SQVTM and CDR2 is ANQGSEA in the germline V gene. The V end lost 0 bases, the J end lost 8 bases, and 8 bases lay between the germline ends. The CDR3 sequence is 12 residues long. As DNA, the CDR3 is TGCAGCGTTGAAGAAAGTACTGATGAGCAGTTCTTC. This sequence encodes CSVEESTDEQFF.

The genes are TRBV4-1 and TRBJ2-2; D gene uncertain. Germline CDR1 is MGHRA and CDR2 is YSYEKL. This CDR3 spans 14 amino acids. V lost 4 bases, J lost 6 bases, and 12 bases lay in between. CDR3 sequence: CASSPLEYAGELFF. CDR3 sequence (DNA): TGCGCCAGCAGCCCCCTCGAGTATGCCGGGGAGCTGTTTTTT.

The genes are TRBV13 and TRBJ2-7; D unclear. V was trimmed by 3 bases and J by 2 bases, leaving 8 bases between them. CDR3 length equals 13 residues. CDR1 is PRHDT, CDR2 FYEKMQ, per germline (reference sequence). The DNA of the CDR3 is TGTGCCAGCAGCTTCGGCGTAACCTACGAGCAGTACTTC. Translation: CASSFGVTYEQYF.

This clone was observed a single time. The chain carries TRBV5-6 and TRBJ1-2; 7 bases fit TRBD1. Trimming at V came to 4 bases and at J to 6 bases, leaving 12 bases not matched to a gene. CDR3 length: 15 residues. Germline loops: CDR1 SGHDT, CDR2 YYEEEE. The CDR3 region is CASSRKINRGDGYTF. CDR3 DNA: TGTGCCAGCAGCCGAAAAATAAACAGGGGAGATGGCTACACCTTC.

Notes on this clone: The same CDR3 also results from other DNA sequences found in this sample. The J gene is TRBJ2-7, the V gene TRBV7-8; D call uncertain. CDR1 is SGHVS and CDR2 is FQNEAQ in the germline V gene. V was clipped by 6 bases and J by 2 bases, with 8 bases between them. The CDR3 is made up of 12 amino acids. For the CDR3, the DNA is TGTGCCAGCAGTCTAAGAACCTACGAGCAGTACTTC. The encoded protein is CASSLRTYEQYF.

The rearrangement joins TRBV29-1 to TRBJ2-1; 13 bases map to TRBD2. V trimming: 3 bases; J trimming: 7 bases; junction bases outside the gene matches: 9. This CDR3 has 16 amino acids. Germline V gene data show CDR1 as SQVTM and CDR2 as ANQGSEA. CDR3 nucleotide sequence: TGCAGCGTTGATGGACTAGCGGGAGCTGTAAGTAATGAGCAGTTCTTC. This sequence encodes CSVDGLAGAVSNEQFF.

The V gene is TRBV11-2, the J gene TRBJ2-7, with D unresolved. Trimming took off 6 bases at V and 0 bases at J, with 18 bases between the two ends. The germline gives CDR1 SGHAT, CDR2 FQNNGV. The CDR3 is made up of 16 amino acids. As DNA, the CDR3 is TGTGCCAGCAGGGCTCCAAATTCCCCCAGCTCCTACGAGCAGTACTTC. This encodes CASRAPNSPSSYEQYF. The entire variable domain, with the rest obtained from reference TRBV11-2 and TRBJ2-7, is as follows: EAGVAQSPRYKIIEKRQSVAFWCNPISGHATLYWYQQILGQGPKLLIQFQNNGVVDDSQLPKDRFSAERLKGVDSTLKIQPAKLEDSAVYLCASRAPNSPSSYEQYFGPGTRLTVT.

This clone was counted once. J is TRBJ2-7 and V is TRBV30; the match to TRBD1 covers 9 bases. The V and J ends lost 0 bases and 2 bases, in that order; junction bases with no gene match: 2. In germline, CDR1 is GTSNPN, CDR2 SVGIG (reference sequence). This CDR3 contains 14 residues. This CDR3 reads CAWSVTGGPYEQYF. The DNA for the CDR3 is TGTGCCTGGAGTGTAACAGGGGGCCCCTACGAGCAGTACTTC.

The chain links TRBV28 to TRBJ2-1, with 9 bases aligning to TRBD2. Germline CDR1 reads MDHEN; CDR2 reads SYDVKM. The CDR3 extends over 13 amino acids. V shed 10 bases and J 5 bases; nucleotides not matched to a gene: 6. The CDR3 region has the DNA TGTGCCATTGCGGGAGGGCCTCACAATGAGCAGTTCTTC. Residues: CAIAGGPHNEQFF.

V is TRBV7-6 and J is TRBJ2-2; no clear D. The V and J ends lost 5 bases and 6 bases respectively, with 10 bases between them. CDR1 is SGHVS, CDR2 FNYEAQ, per germline. CDR3 length: 13 amino acids. The CDR3 bases are TGTGCCAGCAGCCCTGGGGTCCCCGGGGAGCTGTTTTTT. It yields the protein CASSPGVPGELFF. The full variable domain, its missing parts supplied by reference TRBV7-6 and TRBJ2-2, is GAGVSQSPRYKVTKRGQDVALRCDPISGHVSLYWYRQALGQGPEFLTYFNYEAQQDKSGLPNDRFSAERPEGSISTLTIQRTEQRDSAMYRCASSPGVPGELFFGEGSRLTVL.

The gene calls are TRBV7-7 and TRBJ2-5; 10 nucleotides agree with TRBD1. V shed 2 bases, J shed 5 bases, and the junction held 5 bases outside the gene matches. Germline CDR1 and CDR2: SSHAT and FNYEAQ (reference sequence). The CDR3 consists of 15 residues. The CDR3 nucleotides are TGTGCCAGCAGCTTAAGACAGGGGGCAAGTGAGACCCAGTACTTC. It is translated as CASSLRQGASETQYF.

The chain carries TRBV5-8 and TRBJ2-7; D gene unclear. Germline values: CDR1 SGHTS, CDR2 YDEGEE. The germline V and J ends were trimmed by 0 bases and 2 bases, with 6 bases remaining between them. The CDR3 spans 13 residues. Written as DNA, the CDR3 is TGTGCCAGCAGCTTGGTACAGACCTACGAGCAGTACTTC. It translates to CASSLVQTYEQYF.